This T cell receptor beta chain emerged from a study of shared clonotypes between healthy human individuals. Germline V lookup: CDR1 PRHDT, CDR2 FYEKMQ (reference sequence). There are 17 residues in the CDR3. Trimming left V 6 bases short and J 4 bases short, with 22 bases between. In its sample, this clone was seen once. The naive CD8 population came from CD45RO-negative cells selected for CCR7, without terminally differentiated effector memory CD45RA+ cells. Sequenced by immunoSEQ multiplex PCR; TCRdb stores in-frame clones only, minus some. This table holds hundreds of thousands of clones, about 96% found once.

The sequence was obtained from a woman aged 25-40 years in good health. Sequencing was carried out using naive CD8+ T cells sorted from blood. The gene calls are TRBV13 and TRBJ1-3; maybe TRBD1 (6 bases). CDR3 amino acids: CASSLRQGQFVGNTIYF. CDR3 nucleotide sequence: TGTGCCAGCAGTTTACGACAAGGACAGTTCGTCGGAAACACCATATATTTT.